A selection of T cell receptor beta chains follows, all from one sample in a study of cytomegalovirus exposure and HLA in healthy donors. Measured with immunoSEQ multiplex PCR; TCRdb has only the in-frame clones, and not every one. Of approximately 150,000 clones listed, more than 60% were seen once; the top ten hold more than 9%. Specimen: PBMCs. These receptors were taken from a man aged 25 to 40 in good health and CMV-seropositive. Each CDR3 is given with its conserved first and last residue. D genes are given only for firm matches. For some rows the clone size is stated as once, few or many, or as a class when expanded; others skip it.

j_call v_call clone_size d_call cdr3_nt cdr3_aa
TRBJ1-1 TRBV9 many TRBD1 TGTGCCAGCAGCCCGGGACAGACCAACACTGAAGCTTTCTTT CASSPGQTNTEAFF
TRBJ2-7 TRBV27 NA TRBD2 TGTGCCAGCAGTGATGGGACTAGCGTCTACGAGCAGTACTTC CASSDGTSVYEQYF
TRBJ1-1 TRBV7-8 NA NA TGTGCCAGCAGCCTAGTCGAAGGGGCGGCTTTCTTT CASSLVEGAAFF
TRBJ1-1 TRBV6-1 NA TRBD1 TGTGCCAGCAGTCCGGGACAGGGGTTGACTGAAGCTTTCTTT CASSPGQGLTEAFF
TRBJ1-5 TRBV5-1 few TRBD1 TGCGCCAGCAGCCCCGGGACAGGGGACAATCAGCCCCAGCATTTT CASSPGTGDNQPQHF
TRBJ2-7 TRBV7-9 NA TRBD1 TGTGCCAGCAGCGCGGGACAGGGGGCCTACGAGCAGTACTTC CASSAGQGAYEQYF
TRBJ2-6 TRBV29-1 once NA TGCAGCGTTCCGGACACCGGACGGAACTCTGGGGCCAACGTCCTGACTTTC CSVPDTGRNSGANVLTF
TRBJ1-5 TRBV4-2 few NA TGTGCCAGCAGCCAAGTGGATAGGGGTCAGCCCCAGCATTTT CASSQVDRGQPQHF
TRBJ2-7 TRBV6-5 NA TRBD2 TGTGCCAGCAGTTACTCGGCGGGAGGGCCGAACGAGCAGTACTTC CASSYSAGGPNEQYF
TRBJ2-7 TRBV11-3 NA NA TGTGCCAGCAGCTCCCTTACAGGGCGAAGTGGAGAGCAGTACTTC CASSSLTGRSGEQYF
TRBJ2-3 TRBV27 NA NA TGTGCCAGCCGAACTAGTGGTAACTCAGATACGCAGTATTTT CASRTSGNSDTQYF
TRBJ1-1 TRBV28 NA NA TGTGCCAGCAGGGCCAACAGGTACACTGAAGCTTTCTTT CASRANRYTEAFF
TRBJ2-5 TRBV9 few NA TGTGCCAGCAGCCAAGGGGTCGGGGAGACCCAGTACTTC CASSQGVGETQYF
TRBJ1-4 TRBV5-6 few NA TGTGCCAGCAGCTTCTCGAGATGGCGGGAAAAACTGTTTTTT CASSFSRWREKLFF
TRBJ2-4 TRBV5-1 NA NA TGCGCCAGCAGCGCGGACAGACTGAGGGACATTCAGTACTTC CASSADRLRDIQYF
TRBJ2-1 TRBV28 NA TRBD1 TGTGCCAGCAGTTTAGGGACAGGATTATACAATGAGCAGTTCTTC CASSLGTGLYNEQFF
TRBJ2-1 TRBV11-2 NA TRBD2 TGTGCCAGCACCATCGTAGCGGGAGCCTCCTACAATGAGCAGTTCTTC CASTIVAGASYNEQFF
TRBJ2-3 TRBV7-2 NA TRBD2 TGTGCCAGCAGCCGGGGGGGGGACATATCTTCAGATACGCAGTATTTT CASSRGGDISSDTQYF
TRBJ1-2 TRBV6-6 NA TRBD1 TGTGCCAGCAGCTCGGGACAGGGCCACAAATGGAGTGGCTACACCTTC CASSSGQGHKWSGYTF
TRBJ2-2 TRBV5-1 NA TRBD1 TGCGCCAGCAGCTTGGGACAGGGGGCTTCCGGGGAGCTGTTTTTT CASSLGQGASGELFF
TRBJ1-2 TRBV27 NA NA TGTGCCAGCAGTGATACCGACAGTTTCTATGGCTACACCTTC CASSDTDSFYGYTF
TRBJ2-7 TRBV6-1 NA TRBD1 TGTGCCACCCCGGGACAGGCAACCTACGAGCAGTACTTC CATPGQATYEQYF
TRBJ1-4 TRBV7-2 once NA TGTGCCAGCAGCCGAAGAGGCACCGAAAAACTGTTTTTT CASSRRGTEKLFF
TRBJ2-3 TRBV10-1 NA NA TGCGCCAGCAGTGAGTCTACAGGTCGGTGGGTCCGCACTAGCACAGATACGCAGTATTTT CASSESTGRWVRTSTDTQYF
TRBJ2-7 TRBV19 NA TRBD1 TGTGCCAGTAGTCCGGGGACAGTAAGCGAGCAGTACTTC CASSPGTVSEQYF
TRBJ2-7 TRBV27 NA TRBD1 TGTGCCAGCAACCCAAGTATCGGGGACAGCTTCACCTACGAGCAGTACTTC CASNPSIGDSFTYEQYF
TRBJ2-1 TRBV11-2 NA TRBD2 TGTGCCAGCAGCCCTCTAGCGGGAGTGCACTACAATGAGCAGTTCTTC CASSPLAGVHYNEQFF
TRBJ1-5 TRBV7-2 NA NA TGTGCCAGCAGCTTAAGGGGGCAGCCCCAGCATTTT CASSLRGQPQHF
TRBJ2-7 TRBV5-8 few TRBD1 TGTGCCAGCAGCTTGATAGGACAGGGATCCTACGAGCAGTACTTC CASSLIGQGSYEQYF
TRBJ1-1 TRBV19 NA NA TGTGCCAGTAGTATAACAGGTCAAACTGAAGCTTTCTTT CASSITGQTEAFF
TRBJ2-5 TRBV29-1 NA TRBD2 TGCAGCGCCCGAAAAGCGGGAGGACAAGAGACCCAGTACTTC CSARKAGGQETQYF
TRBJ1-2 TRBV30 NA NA TGTGCCTGGAGTGTGTCGGGGGGCCCTCGGGACACCTTC CAWSVSGGPRDTF
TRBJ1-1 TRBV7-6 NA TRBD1 TGTGCCAGCAGCTGGGGTGAGACAGGGGGCTTCGGCACTGAAGCTTTCTTT CASSWGETGGFGTEAFF
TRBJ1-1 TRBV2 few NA TGTGCCAGCACGGGGGAGAACACTGAAGCTTTCTTT CASTGENTEAFF
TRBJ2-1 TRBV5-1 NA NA TGCGCCAGCAGCTTGGCGGGGAGCTCCTACAATGAGCAGTTCTTC CASSLAGSSYNEQFF
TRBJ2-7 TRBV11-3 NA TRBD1 TGTGCCAGCAGCTTCTTCCGGGACAGGAGCTCCTACGAGCAGTACTTC CASSFFRDRSSYEQYF
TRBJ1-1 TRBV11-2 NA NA TGTGCCAGCAGCTTAGTTTCCCCCCCAAACACTGAAGCTTTCTTT CASSLVSPPNTEAFF
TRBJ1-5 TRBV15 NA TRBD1 TGTGCCACCAGCAGAGAGATAGGGGGCCAGCCCCAGCATTTT CATSREIGGQPQHF
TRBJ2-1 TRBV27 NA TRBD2 TGTGCCAGCAGCCATACGGGGGTAGCGGGATCTCCGATGGATGAGCAGTTCTTC CASSHTGVAGSPMDEQFF
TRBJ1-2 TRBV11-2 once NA TGTGCCAGCAGCTCGATCGGGGGGACTAACTATGGCTACACCTTC CASSSIGGTNYGYTF
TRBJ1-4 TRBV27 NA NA TGTGCCAGCAGCTATTCAGGTGAAAAACTGTTTTTT CASSYSGEKLFF
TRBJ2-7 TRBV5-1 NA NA TGCGCCAGCAGCCCACGTCCCTCTAGCGCTCCCTACGAGCAGTACTTC CASSPRPSSAPYEQYF
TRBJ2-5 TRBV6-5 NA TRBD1 TGTGCCAGCAGTTGGACAGGGAGAGAGACCCAGTACTTC CASSWTGRETQYF
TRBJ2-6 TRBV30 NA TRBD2 TGTGCCGGGTGGGCGGGGGTCTTCTCTGGGGCCAACGTCCTGACTTTC CAGWAGVFSGANVLTF
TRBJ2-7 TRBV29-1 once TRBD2 TGCAGCGTTGTAGAGGTAGCGGGGACCTACGAGCAGTACTTC CSVVEVAGTYEQYF
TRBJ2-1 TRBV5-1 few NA TGCGCCAGCAGCAGAGGAGGGAATGGGAATGAGCAGTTCTTC CASSRGGNGNEQFF
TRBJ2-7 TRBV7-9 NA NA TGTGCCAGCAGCTCGAGTGTCTACGAGCAGTACTTC CASSSSVYEQYF
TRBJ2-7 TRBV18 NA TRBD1 TGTGCCAGCTCCCCGGGACAGGGAGCTTACGAGCAGTACTTC CASSPGQGAYEQYF
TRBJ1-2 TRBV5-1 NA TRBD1 TGCGCCAGCAGCTTGGGGACAGGGGATTATGGCTACACCTTC CASSLGTGDYGYTF
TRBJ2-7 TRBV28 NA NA TGTGCCAGCAGCCTCTACGAGCAGTACTTC CASSLYEQYF
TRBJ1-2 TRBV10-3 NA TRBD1 TGTGCCATCAGTGAACAGGGGATCTATGGCTACACCTTC CAISEQGIYGYTF
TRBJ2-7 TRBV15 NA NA TGTGCCACCAGCACCGAGGAGGGCGGGGGCAACTACGAGCAGTACTTC CATSTEEGGGNYEQYF
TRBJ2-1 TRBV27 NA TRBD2 TGTGCCAGCACTTATCTGGCAGCGGGAGTGGGAAATGAGCAGTTCTTC CASTYLAAGVGNEQFF
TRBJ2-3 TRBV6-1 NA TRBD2 TGTGCCAGCAGTCCTAGCGGGAGGGGGGGTACGCAGTATTTT CASSPSGRGGTQYF